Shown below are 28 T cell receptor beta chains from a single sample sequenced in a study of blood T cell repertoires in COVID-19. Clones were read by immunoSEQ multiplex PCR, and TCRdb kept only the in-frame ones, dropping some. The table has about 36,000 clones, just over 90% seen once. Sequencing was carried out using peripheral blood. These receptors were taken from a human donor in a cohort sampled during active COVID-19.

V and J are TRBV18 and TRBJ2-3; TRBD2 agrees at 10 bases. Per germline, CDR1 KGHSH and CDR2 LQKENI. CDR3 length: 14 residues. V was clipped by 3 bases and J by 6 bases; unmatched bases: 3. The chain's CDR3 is CASSPTSGMDTQYF. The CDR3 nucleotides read TGTGCCAGCTCACCCACTAGCGGGATGGATACGCAGTATTTT.

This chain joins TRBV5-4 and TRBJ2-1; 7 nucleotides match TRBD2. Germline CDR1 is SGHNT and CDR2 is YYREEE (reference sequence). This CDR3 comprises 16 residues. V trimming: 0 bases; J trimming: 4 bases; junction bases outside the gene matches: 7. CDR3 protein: CASSLARAGVYNEQFF. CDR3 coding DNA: TGTGCCAGCAGCTTGGCCAGGGCGGGGGTATACAATGAGCAGTTCTTC.

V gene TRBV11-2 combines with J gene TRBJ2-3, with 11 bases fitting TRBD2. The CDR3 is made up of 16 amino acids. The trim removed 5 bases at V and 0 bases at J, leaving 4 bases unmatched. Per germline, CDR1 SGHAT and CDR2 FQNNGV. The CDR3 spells CASSARLAGSTDTQYF. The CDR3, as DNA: TGTGCCAGCAGCGCCAGACTAGCGGGGAGCACAGATACGCAGTATTTT.

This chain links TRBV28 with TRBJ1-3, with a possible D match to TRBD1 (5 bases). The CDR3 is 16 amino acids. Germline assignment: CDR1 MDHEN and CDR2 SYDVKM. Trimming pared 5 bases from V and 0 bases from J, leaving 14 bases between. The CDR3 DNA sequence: TGTGCCAGCAGTCGACTGACAGTCAGCTCTGGAAACACCATATATTTT. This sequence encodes CASSRLTVSSGNTIYF.

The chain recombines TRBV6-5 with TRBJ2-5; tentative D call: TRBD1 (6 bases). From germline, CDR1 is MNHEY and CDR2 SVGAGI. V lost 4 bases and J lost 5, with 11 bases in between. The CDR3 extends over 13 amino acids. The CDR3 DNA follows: TGTGCCAGCAGTTTGTGGGGGCGGGAGACCCAGTACTTC. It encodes CASSLWGRETQYF.

The CDR3: CATRTGGNTEAFF. In nucleotides, the CDR3 is TGTGCCACCCGGACAGGCGGGAACACTGAAGCTTTCTTT. The V call is TRBV24-1, the J call TRBJ1-1, with 7 bases aligning to TRBD1. The J segment lost 1 base and the V segment lost 9 bases, leaving 4 bases of the junction unmatched. This CDR3 has 13 amino acids. CDR1 is KGHDR, CDR2 SFDVKD, per germline.

The chain's CDR3 is CASSQGLAGVNEQFF. The CDR3 DNA sequence: TGTGCCAGCAGCCAGGGACTAGCGGGAGTCAATGAGCAGTTCTTC. This chain joins TRBV3-1 (or the pseudogene TRBV3-2) and TRBJ2-1; 14 bases line up with TRBD2. In germline, CDR1 is LGHDT, CDR2 YNNKEL (reference sequence). CDR3 size: 15 residues. Trimming cost V 3 bases and J 6 bases; bases outside gene matches: 1.

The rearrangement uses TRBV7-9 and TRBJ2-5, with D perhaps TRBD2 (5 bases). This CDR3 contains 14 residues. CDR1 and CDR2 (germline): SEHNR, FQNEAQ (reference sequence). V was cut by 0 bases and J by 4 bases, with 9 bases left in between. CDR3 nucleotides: TGTGCCAGCAGCTTAGCGGGAGTAAGAGAGACCCAGTACTTC. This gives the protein CASSLAGVRETQYF.

DNA for the CDR3: TGTGCCAGTAGTATTTCAACTAGCGGGAGGGCCGGACTTCAAGAGACCCAGTACTTC. It codes for CASSISTSGRAGLQETQYF. J is TRBJ2-5 and V is TRBV19, with 13 bases aligning to TRBD2. The CDR3 runs 19 residues. V shed 3 bases, J shed 2 bases, and the junction held 12 bases outside the gene matches. Germline CDR1 is LNHDA and CDR2 is SQIVND (reference sequence).

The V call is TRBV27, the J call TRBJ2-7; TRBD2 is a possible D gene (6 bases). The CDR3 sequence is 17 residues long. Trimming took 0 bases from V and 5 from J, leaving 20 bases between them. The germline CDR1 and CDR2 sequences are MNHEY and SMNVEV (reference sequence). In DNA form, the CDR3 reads TGTGCCAGCAGTTTATCACCCCTCGGGGGTCTTCGAAACGAGCAGTACTTC. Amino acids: CASSLSPLGGLRNEQYF.

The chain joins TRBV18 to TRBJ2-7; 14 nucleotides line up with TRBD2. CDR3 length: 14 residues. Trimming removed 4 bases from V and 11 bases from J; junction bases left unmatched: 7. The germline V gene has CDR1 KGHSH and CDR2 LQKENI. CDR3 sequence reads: CASSRGLAGEEEYF. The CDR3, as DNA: TGTGCCAGCTCACGGGGACTAGCGGGAGAGGAAGAGTACTTC.

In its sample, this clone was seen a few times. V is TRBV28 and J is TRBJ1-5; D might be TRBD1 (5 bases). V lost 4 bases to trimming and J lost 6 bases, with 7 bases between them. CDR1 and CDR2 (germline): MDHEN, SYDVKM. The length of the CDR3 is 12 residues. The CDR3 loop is CASSSRAQPQHF. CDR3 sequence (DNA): TGTGCCAGCAGTTCCAGGGCTCAGCCCCAGCATTTT.

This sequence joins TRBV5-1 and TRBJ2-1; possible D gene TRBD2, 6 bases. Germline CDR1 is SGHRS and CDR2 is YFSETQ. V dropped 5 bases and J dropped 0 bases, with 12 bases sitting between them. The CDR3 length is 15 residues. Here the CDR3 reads CASRPAGSSYNEQFF. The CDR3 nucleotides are TGCGCCAGCAGGCCGGCGGGAAGCTCCTACAATGAGCAGTTCTTC.

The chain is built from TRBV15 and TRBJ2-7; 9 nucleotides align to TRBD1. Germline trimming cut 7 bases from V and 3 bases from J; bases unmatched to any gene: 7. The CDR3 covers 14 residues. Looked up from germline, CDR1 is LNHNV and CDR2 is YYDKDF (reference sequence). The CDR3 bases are TGTGCCACCACTAAGGACAGGGGAGGCTACGAGCAGTACTTC. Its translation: CATTKDRGGYEQYF.

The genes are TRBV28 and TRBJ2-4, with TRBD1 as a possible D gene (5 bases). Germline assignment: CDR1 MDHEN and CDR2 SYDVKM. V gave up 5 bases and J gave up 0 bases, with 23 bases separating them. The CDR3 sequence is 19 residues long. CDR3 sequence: CASSRFPNFRELAKNIQYF. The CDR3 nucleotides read TGTGCCAGCAGTCGGTTCCCAAATTTCAGGGAACTAGCCAAAAACATTCAGTACTTC.

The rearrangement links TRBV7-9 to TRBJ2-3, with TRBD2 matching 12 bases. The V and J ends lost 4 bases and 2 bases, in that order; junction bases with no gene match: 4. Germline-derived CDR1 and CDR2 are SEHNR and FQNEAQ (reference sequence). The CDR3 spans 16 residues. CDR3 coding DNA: TGTGCCAGCAGCTCCGGACTAGCGGGAACCACAGATACGCAGTATTTT. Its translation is CASSSGLAGTTDTQYF. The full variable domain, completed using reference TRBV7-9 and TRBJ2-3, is DTGVSQNPRHKITKRGQNVTFRCDPISEHNRLYWYRQTLGQGPEFLTYFQNEAQLEKSRLLSDRFSAERPKGSFSTLEIQRTEQGDSAMYLCASSSGLAGTTDTQYFGPGTRLTVL.

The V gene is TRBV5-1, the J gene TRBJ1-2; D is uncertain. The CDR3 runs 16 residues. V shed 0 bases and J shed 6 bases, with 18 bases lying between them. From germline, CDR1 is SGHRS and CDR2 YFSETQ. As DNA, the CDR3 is TGCGCCAGCAGCTTGGTTGCAGGCCCCGACGTACATGGCTACACCTTC. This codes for CASSLVAGPDVHGYTF.

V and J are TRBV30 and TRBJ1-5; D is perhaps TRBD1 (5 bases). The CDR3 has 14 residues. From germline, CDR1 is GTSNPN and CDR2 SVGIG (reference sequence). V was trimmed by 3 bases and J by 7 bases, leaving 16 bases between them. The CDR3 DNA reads TGTGCCTGGAGCTCTAGGGGAGGAGGCCAGCCCCAGCATTTT. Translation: CAWSSRGGGQPQHF.

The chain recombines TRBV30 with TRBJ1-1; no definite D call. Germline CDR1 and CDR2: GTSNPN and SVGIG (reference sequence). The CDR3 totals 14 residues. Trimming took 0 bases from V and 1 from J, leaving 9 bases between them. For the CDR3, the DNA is TGTGCCTGGAGTGTCGTACTGCCGAACACTGAAGCTTTCTTT. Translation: CAWSVVLPNTEAFF.

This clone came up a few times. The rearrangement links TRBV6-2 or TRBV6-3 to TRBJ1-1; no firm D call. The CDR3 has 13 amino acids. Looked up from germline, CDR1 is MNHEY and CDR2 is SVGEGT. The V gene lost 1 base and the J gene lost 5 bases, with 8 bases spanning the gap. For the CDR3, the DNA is TGTGCCAGCAGTTACTACGGGAGAACTGAAGCTTTCTTT. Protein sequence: CASSYYGRTEAFF.

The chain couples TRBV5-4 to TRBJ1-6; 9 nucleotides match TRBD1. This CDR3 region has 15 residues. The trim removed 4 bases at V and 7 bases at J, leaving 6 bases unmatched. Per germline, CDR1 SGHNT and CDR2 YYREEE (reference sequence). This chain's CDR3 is CASSLNGQGNSPLHF. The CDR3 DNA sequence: TGTGCCAGCAGCCTGAATGGACAGGGGAATTCACCCCTCCACTTT.

CDR3 in amino acids: CASSRGLAGFYEQYF. The CDR3 nucleotides read TGTGCCAGCAGCCGCGGACTAGCGGGCTTCTACGAGCAGTACTTC. The rearrangement links TRBV6-6 to TRBJ2-7, with 11 bases matching TRBD2. The CDR3 is made up of 15 amino acids. Germline assignment: CDR1 MNHNY and CDR2 SVGAGI (reference sequence). The V gene end was trimmed by 6 bases and the J gene end by 3 bases; junction bases not matched to a gene: 7.

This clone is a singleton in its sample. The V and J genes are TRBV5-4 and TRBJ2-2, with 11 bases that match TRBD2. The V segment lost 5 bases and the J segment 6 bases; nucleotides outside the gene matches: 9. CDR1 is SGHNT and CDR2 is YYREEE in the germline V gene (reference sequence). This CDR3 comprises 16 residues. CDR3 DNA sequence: TGTGCCAGCAGGGTGGGACTAGCGGCCTACCCCGGGGAGCTGTTTTTT. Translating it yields CASRVGLAAYPGELFF.

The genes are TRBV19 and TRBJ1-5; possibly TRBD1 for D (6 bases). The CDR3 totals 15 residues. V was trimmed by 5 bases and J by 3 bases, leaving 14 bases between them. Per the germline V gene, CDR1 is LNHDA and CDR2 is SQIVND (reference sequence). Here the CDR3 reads CASSLNRVNNQPQHF. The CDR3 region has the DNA TGTGCCAGTAGTCTAAACAGGGTGAACAATCAGCCCCAGCATTTT.

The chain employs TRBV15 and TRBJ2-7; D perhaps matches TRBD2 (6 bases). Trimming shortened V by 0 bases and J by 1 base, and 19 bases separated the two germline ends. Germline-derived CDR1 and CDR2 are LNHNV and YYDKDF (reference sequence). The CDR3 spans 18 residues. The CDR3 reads CATSRDRGPGSGSYEQYF. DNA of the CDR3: TGTGCCACCAGCAGAGATCGAGGACCCGGGAGTGGGTCCTACGAGCAGTACTTC.

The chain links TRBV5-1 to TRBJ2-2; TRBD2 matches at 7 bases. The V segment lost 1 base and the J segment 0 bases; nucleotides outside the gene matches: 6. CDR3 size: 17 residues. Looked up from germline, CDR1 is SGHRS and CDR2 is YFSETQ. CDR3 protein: CASSLRSAGANTGELFF. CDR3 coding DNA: TGCGCCAGCAGCTTGAGGTCGGCGGGAGCGAACACCGGGGAGCTGTTTTTT. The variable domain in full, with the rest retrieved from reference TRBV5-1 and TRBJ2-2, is KAGVTQTPRYLIKTRGQQVTLSCSPISGHRSVSWYQQTPGQGLQFLFEYFSETQRNKGNFPGRFSGRQFSNSRSEMNVSTLELGDSALYLCASSLRSAGANTGELFFGEGSRLTVL.

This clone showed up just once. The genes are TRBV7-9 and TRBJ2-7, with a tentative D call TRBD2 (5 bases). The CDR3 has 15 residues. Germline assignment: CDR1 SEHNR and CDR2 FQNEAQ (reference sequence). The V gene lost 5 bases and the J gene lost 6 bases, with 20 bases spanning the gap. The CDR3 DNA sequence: TGTGCCAGCAGCAGCGGCAGCGGAGCCCTGGCCGAGCAGTACTTC. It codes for CASSSGSGALAEQYF. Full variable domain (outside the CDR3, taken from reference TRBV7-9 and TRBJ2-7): DTGVSQNPRHKITKRGQNVTFRCDPISEHNRLYWYRQTLGQGPEFLTYFQNEAQLEKSRLLSDRFSAERPKGSFSTLEIQRTEQGDSAMYLCASSSGSGALAEQYFGPGTRLTVT.

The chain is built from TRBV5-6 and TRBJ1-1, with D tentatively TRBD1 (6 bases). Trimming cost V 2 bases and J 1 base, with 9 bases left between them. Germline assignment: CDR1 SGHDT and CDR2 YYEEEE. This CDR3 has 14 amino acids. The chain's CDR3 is CASSFRTENTEAFF. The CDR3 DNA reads TGTGCCAGCAGCTTCCGGACAGAGAACACTGAAGCTTTCTTT.